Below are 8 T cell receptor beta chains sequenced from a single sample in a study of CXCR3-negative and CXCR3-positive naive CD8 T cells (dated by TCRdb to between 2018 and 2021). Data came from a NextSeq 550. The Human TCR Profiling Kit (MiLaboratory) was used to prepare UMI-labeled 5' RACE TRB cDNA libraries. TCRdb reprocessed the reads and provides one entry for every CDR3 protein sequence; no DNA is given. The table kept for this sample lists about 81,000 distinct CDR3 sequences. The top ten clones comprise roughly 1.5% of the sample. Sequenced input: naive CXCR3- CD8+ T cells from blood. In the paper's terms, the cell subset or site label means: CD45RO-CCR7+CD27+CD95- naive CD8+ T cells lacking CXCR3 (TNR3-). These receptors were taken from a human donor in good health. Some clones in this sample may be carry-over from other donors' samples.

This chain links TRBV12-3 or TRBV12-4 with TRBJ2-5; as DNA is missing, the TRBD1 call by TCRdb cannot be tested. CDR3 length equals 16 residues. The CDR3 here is CASSPSRTGVWETQYF.

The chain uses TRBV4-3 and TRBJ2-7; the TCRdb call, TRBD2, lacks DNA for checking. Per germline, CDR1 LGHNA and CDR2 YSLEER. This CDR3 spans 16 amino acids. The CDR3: CASSQDSGTFSYEQYF.

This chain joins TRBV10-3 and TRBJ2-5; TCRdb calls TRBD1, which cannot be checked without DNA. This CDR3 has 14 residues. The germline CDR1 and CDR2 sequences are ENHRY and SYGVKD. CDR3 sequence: CAITPTGAGETQYF.

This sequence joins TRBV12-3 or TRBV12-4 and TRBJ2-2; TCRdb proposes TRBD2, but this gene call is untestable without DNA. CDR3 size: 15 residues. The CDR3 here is CASSFEGGATGELFF.

CDR3 protein: CASSLEGIQFF. The gene calls are TRBV5-1 and TRBJ2-1. The length of the CDR3 is 11 residues. CDR1 is SGHRS and CDR2 is YFSETQ in the germline V gene.

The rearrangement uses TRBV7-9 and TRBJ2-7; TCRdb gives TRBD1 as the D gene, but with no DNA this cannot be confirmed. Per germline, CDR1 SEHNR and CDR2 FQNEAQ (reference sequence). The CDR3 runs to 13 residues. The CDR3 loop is CASSLMDSSEQYF.

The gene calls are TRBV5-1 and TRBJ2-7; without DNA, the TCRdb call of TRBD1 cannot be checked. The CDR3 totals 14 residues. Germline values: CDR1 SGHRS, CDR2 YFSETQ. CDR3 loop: CASSGGTGGWEQYF.

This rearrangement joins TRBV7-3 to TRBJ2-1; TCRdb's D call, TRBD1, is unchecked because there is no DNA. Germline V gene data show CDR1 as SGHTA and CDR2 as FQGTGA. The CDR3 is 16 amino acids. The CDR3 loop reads CASSFGGASSYNEQFF.